A single sample gave rise to the 4 T cell receptor beta chains below, sequenced in a study of T cells in Graves' hyperthyroidism and ophthalmopathy. Researchers amplified the TCR beta CDR3 regions from RNA transcripts. The study used the HTBI primer set for a first-round RT-PCR of the TCR CDR3. TCRdb used MiXCR to reprocess the multiplex PCR reads, holding one entry per CDR3 protein. The sample holds more than 600,000 distinct CDR3 sequences, roughly 17% seen once. The sample comprised blood. The origin of the receptors is a man aged 18 to 30 with Graves' hyperthyroidism.

In this sample, this clonotype turned up a few times. V gene TRBV4-1 combines with J gene TRBJ1-4; TRBD1 matches 7 bases. Germline values: CDR1 MGHRA, CDR2 YSYEKL. CDR3 length: 15 residues. The trim removed 3 bases at V and 5 bases at J, leaving 6 bases unmatched. The CDR3 DNA reads as TGCGCCAGCAGCCACTACGGGACAGTCAATGAAAAACTGTTTTTT. Its protein product is CASSHYGTVNEKLFF.

This clonotype came up many times. The V and J genes are TRBV20-1 and TRBJ2-7; 9 bases line up with TRBD1. In germline, CDR1 is DFQATT, CDR2 SNEGSKA (reference sequence). CDR3 size: 15 residues. With V trimmed by 2 bases and J by 6 bases, 11 bases remained unmatched. This CDR3 is CSARNPGTGTPEQYF. In DNA form, the CDR3 reads TGCAGTGCTAGAAACCCCGGGACAGGGACGCCCGAGCAGTACTTC.

With regard to this clonotype: At one end, the junction sequence differs from germline, possibly due to a read error. The V and J genes are TRBV7-9 and TRBJ1-1, with D perhaps matching TRBD1 (5 bases). CDR1 is SEHNR and CDR2 is FQNEAQ in the germline V gene (reference sequence). This CDR3 comprises 12 residues. DNA for the CDR3: TGTGCCAGCAGCTCTCGGGACTCACCCCATCTCTTT. Translation: CASSSRDSPHLF. Combining the CDR3 with reference TRBV7-9 and TRBJ1-1 gives the whole variable domain DTGVSQNPRHKITKRGQNVTFRCDPISEHNRLYWYRQTLGQGPEFLTYFQNEAQLEKSRLLSDRFSAERPKGSFSTLEIQRTEQGDSAMYLCASSSRDSPHLFGQGTRLTVV.

This clonotype was observed at least ten times. The chain carries TRBV3-1 and TRBJ2-2; D possibly corresponds to TRBD2 (5 bases). V was cut by 4 bases and J by 6 bases, with 9 bases left in between. The CDR3 contains 13 residues. CDR1 is LGHDT and CDR2 is YNNKEL in the germline V gene (reference sequence). The CDR3 sequence is CASSRGPSGELFF. The CDR3, as DNA: TGTGCCAGCAGCCGAGGGCCATCCGGGGAGCTGTTTTTT.